A single sample is the source of the 17 T cell receptor beta chains below, sequenced in a study of cytomegalovirus exposure and HLA in healthy donors. The PCR employed 60 Vbeta primers together with 13 Jbeta primers. TCRdb keeps only in-frame clones here, not all; method: immunoSEQ multiplex PCR. Among 55,000 to 80,000 clones listed, 80% to 90% were seen once. The specimen sequenced was PBMCs. The receptors come from a woman in her twenties or thirties in good health and CMV-seronegative.

As DNA, the CDR3 is TGTGCCAGCAGCCCCCCCGGGACAGGGGGGCGAAAACTGTTTTTT. This sequence encodes CASSPPGTGGRKLFF. The chain combines TRBV11-2 with TRBJ1-4; 11 bases align to TRBD1. Trimming at V came to 5 bases and at J to 10 bases, leaving 9 bases not matched to a gene. Germline CDR1 SGHAT, CDR2 FQNNGV. CDR3 length equals 15 residues.

The chain recombines TRBV5-4 with TRBJ1-1; D not resolved. Looked up from germline, CDR1 is SGHNT and CDR2 is YYREEE (reference sequence). V lost 5 bases to trimming and J lost 0 bases, with 11 bases between them. The CDR3 consists of 14 residues. DNA of the CDR3: TGTGCCAGCAGTTATAGACAAGTGAACACTGAAGCTTTCTTT. Translating gives CASSYRQVNTEAFF.

This clone occurred once. This chain joins TRBV4-1 and TRBJ2-1; 13 bases fit TRBD2. With 0 bases clipped from V and 4 bases from J, the junction kept 6 bases outside the gene matches. The CDR3 extends over 18 amino acids. In germline, CDR1 is MGHRA, CDR2 YSYEKL. The CDR3 nucleotides read TGCGCCAGCAGCCAAGAGACTAGCGGGGGGCCGCCTTACAATGAGCAGTTCTTC. Translation gives CASSQETSGGPPYNEQFF.

This clone was recorded once. This chain connects TRBV11-2 to TRBJ2-7, with 8 bases fitting TRBD1. Germline trimming cut 5 bases from V and 3 bases from J; bases unmatched to any gene: 6. CDR3 length equals 14 residues. From germline, CDR1 is SGHAT and CDR2 FQNNGV. The CDR3 sequence is CASSRTGSFYEQYF. The CDR3 nucleotides are TGTGCCAGCAGCCGGACAGGGAGTTTCTACGAGCAGTACTTC. Together with reference TRBV11-2 and TRBJ2-7, the CDR3 gives the full variable domain: EAGVAQSPRYKIIEKRQSVAFWCNPISGHATLYWYQQILGQGPKLLIQFQNNGVVDDSQLPKDRFSAERLKGVDSTLKIQPAKLEDSAVYLCASSRTGSFYEQYFGPGTRLTVT.

Regarding this clone: The sample holds other DNA sequences that translate to the same CDR3. The chain combines TRBV6-1 with TRBJ1-1; possibly TRBD1 for D (5 bases). In germline, CDR1 is MNHNS, CDR2 SASEGT. This CDR3 spans 13 amino acids. Trimming pared 4 bases from V and 5 bases from J, leaving 11 bases between. CDR3 DNA sequence: TGTGCCAGCAGTGGCCCACAGGTTACTGAAGCTTTCTTT. This codes for CASSGPQVTEAFF.

This chain connects TRBV6-1 to TRBJ2-7; TRBD2 aligns across 7 bases. In germline, CDR1 is MNHNS, CDR2 SASEGT. The CDR3 extends over 14 amino acids. Losses at the gene ends were 8 bases for V and 2 bases for J; bases not matched to a gene: 9. The CDR3 DNA reads TGTGCCAGCGAGATGGGAGGGTCTACCTACGAGCAGTACTTC. This gives the protein CASEMGGSTYEQYF.

The count of this clone is one. This chain joins TRBV2 and TRBJ2-5; no reliable D call. V gave up 4 bases and J gave up 0 bases, with 9 bases separating them. The CDR3 covers 14 residues. Germline assignment: CDR1 SNHLY and CDR2 FYNNEI. The CDR3 loop is CASSVITYQETQYF. The CDR3 DNA follows: TGTGCCAGCAGTGTTATTACTTACCAAGAGACCCAGTACTTC.

The V and J genes are TRBV18 and TRBJ1-1; D is possibly TRBD1 (6 bases). Germline CDR1 is KGHSH and CDR2 is LQKENI. CDR3 length: 14 residues. V gave up 1 base and J gave up 3 bases, with 9 bases separating them. The CDR3 DNA reads TGTGCCAGCTCACCACAAGGGGGGGACACTGAAGCTTTCTTT. Its protein product is CASSPQGGDTEAFF.

This clone was found a few times. J is TRBJ2-1 and V is TRBV2; D not resolved. The germline gives CDR1 SNHLY, CDR2 FYNNEI. There are 13 residues in the CDR3. The CDR3 protein is CTLKEPPYNEQFF. The DNA of the CDR3 is TGTACCCTTAAGGAGCCCCCTTACAATGAGCAGTTCTTC.

This clone was counted a single time. The rearrangement joins TRBV6-6 to TRBJ1-1; no reliable D call. Between the trimmed V and J ends, which lost 6 bases and 1 base, there was a span of 12 bases. CDR3 length: 14 residues. Germline values: CDR1 MNHNY, CDR2 SVGAGI (reference sequence). In DNA, the CDR3 is TGTGCCAGCAGAGCCTCGCTTCCGAACACTGAAGCTTTCTTT. Amino acid sequence: CASRASLPNTEAFF.

Of note for this clone: This sample also contains other DNA sequences that code for the same CDR3. This rearrangement joins TRBV10-3 to TRBJ1-5; 7 bases agree with TRBD1. The germline V gene encodes CDR1 ENHRY and CDR2 SYGVKD. J gave up 0 bases and V 8 bases, and 4 bases lay outside the gene matches. The CDR3 consists of 14 residues. CDR3: CAIGTGDSNQPQHF. Here the CDR3 DNA reads TGTGCCATCGGAACAGGGGATAGCAATCAGCCCCAGCATTTT.

The rearrangement uses TRBV11-2 and TRBJ2-4; tentatively, D is TRBD2 (6 bases). In germline, CDR1 is SGHAT, CDR2 FQNNGV. The ends were cut back, 5 bases at V and 3 bases at J, with 17 bases in the middle. The CDR3 loop spans 16 amino acids. The DNA of the CDR3 is TGTGCCAGCAGCCTTCGGGGGAGTGGCAACAAAAACATTCAGTACTTC. It translates to CASSLRGSGNKNIQYF.

This clone showed up just a few times. V usage is TRBV5-1 and J usage is TRBJ1-1, with TRBD1 as a possible D gene (5 bases). V was cut by 0 bases and J by 7 bases, with 19 bases left in between. CDR3 size: 16 residues. The germline V gene has CDR1 SGHRS and CDR2 YFSETQ. The CDR3 is CASSLAAAGRTGEAFF. CDR3 DNA sequence: TGCGCCAGCAGCTTGGCCGCGGCAGGGAGGACGGGTGAAGCTTTCTTT. Supplemented by reference TRBV5-1 and TRBJ1-1, the full variable domain reads KAGVTQTPRYLIKTRGQQVTLSCSPISGHRSVSWYQQTPGQGLQFLFEYFSETQRNKGNFPGRFSGRQFSNSRSEMNVSTLELGDSALYLCASSLAAAGRTGEAFFGQGTRLTVV.

V gene TRBV4-3 combines with J gene TRBJ2-1; the match to TRBD2 covers 8 bases. With V trimmed by 0 bases and J by 4 bases, 8 bases remained unmatched. CDR1 and CDR2 (germline): LGHNA, YSLEER. This CDR3 has 17 residues. CDR3 sequence reads: CASSQESLAGTYNEQFF. CDR3 coding DNA: TGCGCCAGCAGCCAAGAATCCTTAGCGGGGACGTACAATGAGCAGTTCTTC.

The V and J genes are TRBV7-9 and TRBJ1-6; 8 bases agree with TRBD1. The CDR3 totals 15 residues. Losses at the gene ends were 4 bases for V and 6 bases for J; bases not matched to a gene: 5. Germline loops: CDR1 SEHNR, CDR2 FQNEAQ (reference sequence). CDR3 sequence reads: CASSSGQGGNSPLHF. DNA for the CDR3: TGTGCCAGCAGCTCAGGACAGGGAGGTAATTCACCCCTCCACTTT.

This rearrangement joins TRBV7-8 to TRBJ2-2, with 11 bases aligning to TRBD1. The germline CDR1 and CDR2 sequences are SGHVS and FQNEAQ. This CDR3 is 14 amino acids long. Trimming removed 11 bases from V and 7 bases from J; junction bases left unmatched: 9. CDR3 protein: CAWTGGAIFGELFF. In DNA, the CDR3 is TGTGCCTGGACAGGGGGCGCGATTTTCGGGGAGCTGTTTTTT.

This clone was seen more than once but under ten times. This chain links TRBV7-2 with TRBJ2-7, with D maybe TRBD1 (5 bases). V lost 5 bases and J 2 bases, leaving 10 bases between the germline ends. The length of the CDR3 is 13 residues. Germline assignment: CDR1 SGHTA and CDR2 FQGNSA. CDR3: CASSPAGTYEQYF. The DNA for the CDR3 is TGTGCCAGCAGCCCCGCAGGGACCTACGAGCAGTACTTC.